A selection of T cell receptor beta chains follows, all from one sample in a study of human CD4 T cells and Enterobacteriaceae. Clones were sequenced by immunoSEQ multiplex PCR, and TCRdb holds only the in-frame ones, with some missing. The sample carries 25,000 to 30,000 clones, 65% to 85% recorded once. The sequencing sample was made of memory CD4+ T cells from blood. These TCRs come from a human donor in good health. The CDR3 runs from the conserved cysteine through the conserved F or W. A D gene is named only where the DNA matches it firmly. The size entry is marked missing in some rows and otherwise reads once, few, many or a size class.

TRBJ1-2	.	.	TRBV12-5	CASGLANRARTF	TGTGCTAGTGGTTTGGCCAACAGGGCTCGCACCTTC
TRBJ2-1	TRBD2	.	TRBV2	CASSLAGVNEQFF	TGTGCCAGCAGCCTAGCGGGGGTCAATGAGCAGTTCTTC
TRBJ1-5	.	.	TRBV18	CASSIQGGYSNQPQHF	TGTGCCAGCTCAATACAAGGGGGGTATAGCAATCAGCCCCAGCATTTT
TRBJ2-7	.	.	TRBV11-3	CASSITEYEQYF	TGTGCCAGCAGCATCACAGAGTACGAGCAGTACTTC
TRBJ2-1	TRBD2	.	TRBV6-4	CASSVRTSGGKNEQFF	TGTGCCAGCAGTGTTCGGACTAGCGGGGGTAAAAATGAGCAGTTCTTC
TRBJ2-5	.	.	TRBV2	CASSRGGGGRETQYF	TGTGCCAGCAGTCGGGGTGGCGGGGGCCGGGAGACCCAGTACTTC
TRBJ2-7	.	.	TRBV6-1	CASSGGTALGYEQYF	TGTGCCAGCAGTGGAGGGACCGCCCTGGGCTACGAGCAGTACTTC
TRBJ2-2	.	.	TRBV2	CASSETGPYTGELFF	TGTGCCAGCAGTGAGACGGGACCGTACACCGGGGAGCTGTTTTTT
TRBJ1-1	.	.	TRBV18	CASSPGFQATEAFF	TGTGCCAGCTCACCGGGGTTCCAAGCAACTGAAGCTTTCTTT
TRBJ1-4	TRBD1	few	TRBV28	CASSTHGQGANEKLFF	TGTGCCAGCAGTACCCACGGACAGGGGGCTAATGAAAAACTGTTTTTT
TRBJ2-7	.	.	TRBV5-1	CASSHSLAGSPNEQYF	TGCGCCAGCAGCCACTCACTAGCCGGGAGTCCCAACGAGCAGTACTTC
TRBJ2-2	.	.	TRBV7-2	CASSLDRARELFF	TGTGCCAGCAGCTTAGACAGGGCCAGGGAGCTGTTTTTT
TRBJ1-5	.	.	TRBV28	CASSLGRQGGNQPQHF	TGTGCCAGCAGTTTAGGTAGGCAGGGTGGCAATCAGCCCCAGCATTTT
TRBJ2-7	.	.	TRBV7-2	CASRLTGTSYEQYF	TGTGCCAGCAGGTTGACAGGGACTTCCTACGAGCAGTACTTC
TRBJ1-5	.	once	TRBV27	CASSLGVAASNQPQHF	TGTGCCAGCAGTCTCGGTGTAGCCGCTAGCAATCAGCCCCAGCATTTT
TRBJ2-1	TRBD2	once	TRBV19	CASRLAGGPRNEQFF	TGTGCCAGTCGCCTAGCGGGGGGGCCTAGAAATGAGCAGTTCTTC
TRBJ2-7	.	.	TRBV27	CASSFQRQLYEQYF	TGTGCCAGCAGTTTCCAAAGACAGCTCTACGAGCAGTACTTC
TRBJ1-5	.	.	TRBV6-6	CASSQGSSNQPQHF	TGTGCCAGCAGTCAGGGAAGCAGCAATCAGCCCCAGCATTTT
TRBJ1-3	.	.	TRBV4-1	CASSQGERGDTIYF	TGCGCCAGCAGCCAAGGGGAGAGGGGAGACACCATATATTTT
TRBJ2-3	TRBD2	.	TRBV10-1	CASSESPPGGSVDTQYF	TGCGCCAGCAGTGAGAGCCCCCCGGGGGGTTCGGTGGATACGCAGTATTTT
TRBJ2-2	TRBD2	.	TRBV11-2	CASSGLAGNTGELFF	TGTGCCAGCAGCGGCCTAGCGGGGAACACCGGGGAGCTGTTTTTT
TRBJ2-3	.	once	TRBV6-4	CASRPVGGADTDTQYF	TGTGCCAGCAGACCCGTTGGCGGGGCCGACACAGATACGCAGTATTTT